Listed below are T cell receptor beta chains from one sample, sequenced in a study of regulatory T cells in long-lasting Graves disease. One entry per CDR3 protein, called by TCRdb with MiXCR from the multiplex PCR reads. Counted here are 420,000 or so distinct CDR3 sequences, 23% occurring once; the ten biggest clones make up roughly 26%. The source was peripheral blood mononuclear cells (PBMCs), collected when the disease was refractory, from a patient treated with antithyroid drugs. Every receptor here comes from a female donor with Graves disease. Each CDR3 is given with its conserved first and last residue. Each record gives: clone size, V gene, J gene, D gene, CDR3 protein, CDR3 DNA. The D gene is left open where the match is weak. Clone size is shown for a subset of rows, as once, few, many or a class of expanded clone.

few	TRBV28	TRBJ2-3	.	CASSFLIGHPTQYF	TGTGCCAGCAGTTTTCTGATCGGCCACCCAACGCAGTATTTT
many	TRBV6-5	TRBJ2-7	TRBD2	CASSFSRTSGREQYF	TGTGCCAGCAGTTTCTCAAGGACTAGCGGGAGAGAGCAGTACTTC
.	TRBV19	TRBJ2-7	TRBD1	CASSIGGTGDYEQYF	TGTGCCAGTAGTATAGGGGGGACAGGGGACTACGAGCAGTACTTC
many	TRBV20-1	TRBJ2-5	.	CSAPVWRDLLETQYF	TGCAGTGCTCCCGTCTGGCGGGACCTCTTAGAGACCCAGTACTTC
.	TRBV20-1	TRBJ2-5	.	CSAARGIETQYF	TGCAGTGCTGCTCGGGGAATAGAGACCCAGTACTTC
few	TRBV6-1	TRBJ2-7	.	CASRTSHLYEQYF	TGTGCCAGCAGAACTAGCCATCTCTACGAGCAGTACTTC
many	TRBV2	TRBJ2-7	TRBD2	CASSDDKELAQTYEQYF	TGTGCCAGCAGTGACGATAAAGAACTAGCGCAAACCTACGAGCAGTACTTC
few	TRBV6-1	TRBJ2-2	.	CASDGVLNTGELFF	TGTGCCAGCGATGGAGTCTTGAACACCGGGGAGCTGTTTTTT
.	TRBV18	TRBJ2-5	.	CASSLRRFSQETQYF	TGTGCCAGCTCACTACGTCGCTTTTCCCAAGAGACCCAGTACTTC
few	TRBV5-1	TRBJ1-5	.	CASSLDGGRNQPQHF	TGCGCCAGCAGCTTGGACGGGGGCCGCAATCAGCCCCAGCATTTT
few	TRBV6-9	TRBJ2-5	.	CASSYVALQETQYF	TGTGCCAGCAGTTACGTCGCTCTCCAAGAGACCCAGTACTTC
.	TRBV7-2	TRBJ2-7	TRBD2	CASSPGLAGVVEQYF	TGTGCCAGCAGCCCCGGACTAGCGGGGGTGGTGGAGCAGTACTTC
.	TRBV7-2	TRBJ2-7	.	CASSPPRGQVETYEQYF	TGTGCCAGCAGCCCGCCGCGGGGGCAGGTCGAGACCTACGAGCAGTACTTC
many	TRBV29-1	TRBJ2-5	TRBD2	CSATSGQETQYF	TGCAGCGCTACTAGCGGACAAGAGACCCAGTACTTC
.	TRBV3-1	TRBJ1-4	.	CASSLLVGATNEKLFF	TGTGCCAGCAGCCTATTAGTGGGTGCAACTAATGAAAAACTGTTTTTT
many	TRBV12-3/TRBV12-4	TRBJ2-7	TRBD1	CASSLRAQGQNEQYF	TGTGCCAGCAGTTTACGGGCACAGGGGCAAAACGAGCAGTACTTC
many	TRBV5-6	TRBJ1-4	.	CASSSVPEGEKLFF	TGTGCCAGCAGCTCCGTTCCGGAGGGTGAAAAACTGTTTTTT
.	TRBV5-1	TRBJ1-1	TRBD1	CASKKDRVIPNTEAFF	TGCGCCAGCAAGAAGGACAGGGTGATCCCGAACACTGAAGCTTTCTTT
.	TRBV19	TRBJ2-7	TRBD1	CASSPRTGVLAYEQYF	TGTGCCAGTAGTCCAAGGACAGGGGTCTTGGCCTACGAGCAGTACTTC
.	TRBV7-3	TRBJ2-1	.	CASSPDRQYYNEQFF	TGTGCCAGCAGCCCTGACAGGCAGTACTACAATGAGCAGTTCTTC
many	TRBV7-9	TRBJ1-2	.	CASSLAGQRNYGYTF	TGTGCCAGCAGCTTAGCGGGCCAGAGGAACTATGGCTACACCTTC
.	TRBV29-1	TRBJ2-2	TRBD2	CSVTSGGNTGELFF	TGCAGCGTGACAAGCGGGGGGAACACCGGGGAGCTGTTTTTT